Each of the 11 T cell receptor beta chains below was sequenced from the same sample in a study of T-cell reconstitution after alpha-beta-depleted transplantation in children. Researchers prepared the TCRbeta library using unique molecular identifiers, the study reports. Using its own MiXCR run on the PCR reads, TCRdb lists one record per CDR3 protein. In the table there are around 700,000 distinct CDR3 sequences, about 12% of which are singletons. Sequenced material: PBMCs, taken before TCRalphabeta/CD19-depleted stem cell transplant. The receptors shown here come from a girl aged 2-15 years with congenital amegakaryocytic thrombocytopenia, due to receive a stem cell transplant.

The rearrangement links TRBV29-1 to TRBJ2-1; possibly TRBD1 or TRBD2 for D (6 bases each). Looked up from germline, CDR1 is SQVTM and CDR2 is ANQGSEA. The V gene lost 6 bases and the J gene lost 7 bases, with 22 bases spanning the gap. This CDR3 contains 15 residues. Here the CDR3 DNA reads TGCAGCGTGGGGGGCGCTAGCATAGCTTGGAATGAGCAGTTCTTC. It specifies CSVGGASIAWNEQFF.

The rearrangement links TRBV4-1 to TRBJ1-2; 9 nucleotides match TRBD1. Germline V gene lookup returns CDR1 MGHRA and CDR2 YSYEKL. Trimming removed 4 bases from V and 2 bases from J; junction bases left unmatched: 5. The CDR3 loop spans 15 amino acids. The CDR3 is CASSRPGQGNYGYTF. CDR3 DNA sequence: TGCGCCAGCAGCCGCCCGGGACAGGGAAACTATGGCTACACCTTC.

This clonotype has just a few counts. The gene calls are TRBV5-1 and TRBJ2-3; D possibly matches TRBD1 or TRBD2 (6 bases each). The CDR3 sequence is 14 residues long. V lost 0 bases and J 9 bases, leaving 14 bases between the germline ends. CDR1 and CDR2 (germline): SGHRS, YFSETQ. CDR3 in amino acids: CASSLEGRDMTQYF. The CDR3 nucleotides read TGCGCCAGCAGCTTGGAAGGGCGGGACATGACGCAGTATTTT.

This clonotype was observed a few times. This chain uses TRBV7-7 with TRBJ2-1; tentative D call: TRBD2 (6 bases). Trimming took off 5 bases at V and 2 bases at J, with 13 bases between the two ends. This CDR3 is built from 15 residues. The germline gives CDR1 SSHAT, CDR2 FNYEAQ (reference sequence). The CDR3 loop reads CASSQLSGPYNEQFF. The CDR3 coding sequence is TGTGCCAGCAGCCAACTAAGCGGGCCCTACAATGAGCAGTTCTTC.

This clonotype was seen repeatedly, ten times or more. For the CDR3, the DNA is TGTGCCAGCAGCTCCCTTAGCGGGAACCAAGAGACCCAGTACTTC. Its translation: CASSSLSGNQETQYF. The V call is TRBV5-6, the J call TRBJ2-5, with 8 bases that match TRBD2. Germline trimming cut 3 bases from V and 0 bases from J; bases unmatched to any gene: 4. The germline CDR1 and CDR2 sequences are SGHDT and YYEEEE. This CDR3 is built from 15 residues. Full variable domain (missing parts from reference TRBV5-6 and TRBJ2-5): DAGVTQSPTHLIKTRGQQVTLRCSPKSGHDTVSWYQQALGQGPQFIFQYYEEEERQRGNFPDRFSGHQFPNYSSELNVNALLLGDSALYLCASSSLSGNQETQYFGPGTRLLVL.

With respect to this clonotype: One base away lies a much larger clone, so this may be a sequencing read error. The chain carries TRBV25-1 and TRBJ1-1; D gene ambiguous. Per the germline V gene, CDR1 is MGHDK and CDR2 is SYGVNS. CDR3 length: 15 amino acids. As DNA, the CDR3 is TGTGTCAGCCGTCCGGAAGGATTTCTAGGCTCTGAAGCTTTCTTT. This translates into CVSRPEGFLGSEAFF.

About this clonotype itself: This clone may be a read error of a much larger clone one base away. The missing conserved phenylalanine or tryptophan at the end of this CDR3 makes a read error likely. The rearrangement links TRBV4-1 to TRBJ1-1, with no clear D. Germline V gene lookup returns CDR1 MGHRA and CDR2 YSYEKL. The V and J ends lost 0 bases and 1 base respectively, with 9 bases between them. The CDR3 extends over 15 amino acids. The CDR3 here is CASSQDSYKNTEAFL. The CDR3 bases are TGCGCCAGCAGCCAAGATAGTTACAAGAACACTGAAGCTTTCTTG.

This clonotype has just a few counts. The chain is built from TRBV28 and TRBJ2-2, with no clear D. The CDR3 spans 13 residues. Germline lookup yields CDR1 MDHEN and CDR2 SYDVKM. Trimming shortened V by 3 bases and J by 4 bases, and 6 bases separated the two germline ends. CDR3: CASSFGITGELFF. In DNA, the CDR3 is TGTGCCAGCAGTTTCGGTATCACCGGGGAGCTGTTTTTT.

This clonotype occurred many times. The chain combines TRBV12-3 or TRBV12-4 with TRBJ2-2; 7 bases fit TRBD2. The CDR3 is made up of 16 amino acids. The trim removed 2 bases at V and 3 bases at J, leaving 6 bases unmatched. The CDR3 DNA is TGTGCCAGCAGTTTAAGGGCGGGAGAGTACACCGGGGAGCTGTTTTTT. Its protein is CASSLRAGEYTGELFF.

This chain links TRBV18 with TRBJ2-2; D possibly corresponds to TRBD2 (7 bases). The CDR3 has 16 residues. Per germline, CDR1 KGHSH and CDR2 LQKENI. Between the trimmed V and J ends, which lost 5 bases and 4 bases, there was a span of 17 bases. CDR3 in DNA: TGTGCCAGCTCATCCAGAGGGGGGGAGAGCACCGGGGAGCTGTTTTTT. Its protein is CASSSRGGESTGELFF.

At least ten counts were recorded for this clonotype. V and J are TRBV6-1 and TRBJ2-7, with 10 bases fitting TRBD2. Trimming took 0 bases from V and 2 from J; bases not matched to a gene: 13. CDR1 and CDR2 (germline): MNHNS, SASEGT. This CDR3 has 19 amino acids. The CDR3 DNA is TGTGCCAGCAGTGAAGCGCGGTGGGAACTAGCGGGAATCCCCTACGAGCAGTACTTC. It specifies CASSEARWELAGIPYEQYF.